The subject of this entry is one TCR beta chain. This sample stems from a study of T cell changes during pregnancy in multiple sclerosis. The CDR3 is 15 residues long. The germline V gene encodes CDR1 MNHEY and CDR2 SMNVEV (reference sequence). Between the trimmed V and J ends, which lost 4 bases and 0 bases, there was a span of 12 bases. This table comes from immunoSEQ multiplex PCR, and its TCRdb copy is limited to in-frame clones, with some not included. The profile covers about 32,000 clones, with around 89% appearing a single time and approximately 10% taken by the ten largest. The receptor was derived from a female donor with multiple sclerosis, enrolled in a pregnancy study. The J gene is TRBJ1-1, the V gene TRBV27, with TRBD1 as a possible D gene (6 bases). The starting material was CD8+ T cells from peripheral blood mononuclear cells, obtained in the third trimester of pregnancy. The CDR3 DNA sequence: TGTGCCAGCAGTTCCCGGACAGCCATGAACACTGAAGCTTTCTTT. This sequence encodes CASSSRTAMNTEAFF.